This TCR beta chain was retrieved from a study of CD8 T cells in ankylosing spondylitis. Study-wide findings and caveats: Among TCR beta sequences, a motif of eight highly homologous variants appeared characteristic of ankylosing spondylitis blood.

TCRdb reprocessed the 5' RACE reads with MiXCR, giving one entry per CDR3 protein. The table shows 800,000 to 900,000 distinct CDR3 sequences, with 12% occurring only once. Germline V CDR1 and CDR2: LGHNA, YSLEER. The CDR3 runs 16 residues. V was clipped by 0 bases and J by 1 base, with 12 bases between them. About this clonotype itself: Its antigen is unidentified.

The chain recombines TRBV4-3 with TRBJ1-2; TRBD1 is a possible D gene (5 bases). The clonotype was recovered from a male donor with ankylosing spondylitis. Sequencing was carried out using blood, either unsorted or a sorted T cell fraction (not recorded which). The CDR3 spells CASSQDMGPNNYGYTF. Written as DNA, the CDR3 is TGCGCCAGCAGCCAAGACATGGGACCGAATAACTATGGCTACACCTTC.